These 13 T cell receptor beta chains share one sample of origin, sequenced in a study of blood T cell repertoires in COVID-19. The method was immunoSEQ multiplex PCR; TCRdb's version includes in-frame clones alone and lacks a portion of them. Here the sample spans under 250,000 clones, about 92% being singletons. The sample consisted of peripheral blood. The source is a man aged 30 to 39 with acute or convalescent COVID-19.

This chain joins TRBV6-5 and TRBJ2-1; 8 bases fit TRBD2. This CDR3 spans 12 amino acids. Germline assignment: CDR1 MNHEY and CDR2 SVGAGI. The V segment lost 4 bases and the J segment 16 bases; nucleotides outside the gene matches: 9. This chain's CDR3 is CASSLPTGGLFF. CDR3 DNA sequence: TGTGCCAGCAGTTTACCTACGGGGGGGCTTTTCTTC.

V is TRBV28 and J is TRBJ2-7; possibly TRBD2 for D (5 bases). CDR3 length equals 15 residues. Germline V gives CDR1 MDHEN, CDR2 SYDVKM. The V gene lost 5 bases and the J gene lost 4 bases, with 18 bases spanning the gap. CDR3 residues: CASSGQLVAYYEQYF. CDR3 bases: TGTGCCAGCAGTGGCCAACTAGTAGCCTATTACGAGCAGTACTTC.

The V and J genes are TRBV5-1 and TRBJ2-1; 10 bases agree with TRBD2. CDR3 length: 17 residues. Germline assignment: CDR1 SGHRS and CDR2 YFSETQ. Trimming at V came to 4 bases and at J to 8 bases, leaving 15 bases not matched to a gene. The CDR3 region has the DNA TGCGCCAGCAGCCGACGGAGCGGGAGGGTTCGCGACTATGAGCAGTTCTTC. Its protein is CASSRRSGRVRDYEQFF.

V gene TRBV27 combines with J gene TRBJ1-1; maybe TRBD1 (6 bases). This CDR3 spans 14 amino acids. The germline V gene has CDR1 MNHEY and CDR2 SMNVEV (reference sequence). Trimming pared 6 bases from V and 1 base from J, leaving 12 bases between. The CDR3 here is CASSTTGKNTEAFF. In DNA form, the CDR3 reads TGTGCCAGCAGCACTACAGGGAAGAACACTGAAGCTTTCTTT.

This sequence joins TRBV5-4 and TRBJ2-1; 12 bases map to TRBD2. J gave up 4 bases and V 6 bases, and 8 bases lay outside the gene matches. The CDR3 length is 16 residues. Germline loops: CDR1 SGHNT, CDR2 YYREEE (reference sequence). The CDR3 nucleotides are TGTGCCAGCACCGAGACTAGCGGGGGAGCTTACAATGAGCAGTTCTTC. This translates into CASTETSGGAYNEQFF.

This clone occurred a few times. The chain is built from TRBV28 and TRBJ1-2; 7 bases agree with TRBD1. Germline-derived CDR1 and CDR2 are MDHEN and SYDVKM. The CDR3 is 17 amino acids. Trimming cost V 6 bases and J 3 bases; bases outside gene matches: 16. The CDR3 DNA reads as TGTGCCAGCAGGAAATTTACCGGGACAGTTGGCTACTATGGCTACACCTTC. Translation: CASRKFTGTVGYYGYTF.

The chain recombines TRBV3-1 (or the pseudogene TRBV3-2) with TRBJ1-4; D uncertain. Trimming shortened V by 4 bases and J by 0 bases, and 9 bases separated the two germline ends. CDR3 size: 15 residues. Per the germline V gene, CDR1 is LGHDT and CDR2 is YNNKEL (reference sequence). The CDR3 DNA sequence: TGTGCCAGCAGCCTTCACACCGCAACTAATGAAAAACTGTTTTTT. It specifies CASSLHTATNEKLFF.

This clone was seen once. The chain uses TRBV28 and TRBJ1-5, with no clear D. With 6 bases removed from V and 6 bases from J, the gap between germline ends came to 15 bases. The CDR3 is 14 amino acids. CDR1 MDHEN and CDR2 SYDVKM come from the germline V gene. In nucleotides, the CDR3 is TGTGCCAGCAGCCGACCGGGTCTTGGTCAGCCCCAGCATTTT. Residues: CASSRPGLGQPQHF.

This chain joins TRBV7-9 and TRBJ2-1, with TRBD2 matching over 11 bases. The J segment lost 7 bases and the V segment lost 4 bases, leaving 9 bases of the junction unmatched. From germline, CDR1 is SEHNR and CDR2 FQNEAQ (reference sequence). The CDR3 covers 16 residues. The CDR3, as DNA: TGTGCCAGCAGCTCAGATAGGTCTAGCGGGAGGAATGAGCAGTTCTTC. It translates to CASSSDRSSGRNEQFF.

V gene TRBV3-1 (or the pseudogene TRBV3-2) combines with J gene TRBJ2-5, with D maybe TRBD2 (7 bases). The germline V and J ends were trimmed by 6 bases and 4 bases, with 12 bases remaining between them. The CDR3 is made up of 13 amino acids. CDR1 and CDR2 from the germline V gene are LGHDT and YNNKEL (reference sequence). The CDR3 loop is CASRAGAVETQYF. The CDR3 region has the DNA TGTGCCAGCAGGGCGGGGGCGGTAGAGACCCAGTACTTC.

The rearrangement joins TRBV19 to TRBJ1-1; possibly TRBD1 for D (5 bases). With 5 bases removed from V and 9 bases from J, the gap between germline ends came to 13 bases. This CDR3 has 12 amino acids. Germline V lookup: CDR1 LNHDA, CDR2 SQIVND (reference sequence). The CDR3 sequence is CASSARQIQAFF. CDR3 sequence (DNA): TGTGCCAGTAGTGCGAGACAGATCCAAGCTTTCTTT.

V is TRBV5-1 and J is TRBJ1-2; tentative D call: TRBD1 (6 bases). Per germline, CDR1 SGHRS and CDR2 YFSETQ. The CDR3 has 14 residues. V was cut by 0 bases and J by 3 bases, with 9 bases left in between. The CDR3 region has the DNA TGCGCCAGCAGCTTGGGACAGGACGACTATGGCTACACCTTC. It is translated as CASSLGQDDYGYTF.

CDR3 sequence: CASSWAGGDNEQFF. For the CDR3, the DNA is TGTGCCAGCAGCTGGGCAGGGGGTGACAATGAGCAGTTCTTC. The rearrangement uses TRBV7-3 and TRBJ2-1; 7 bases match TRBD1. The J segment lost 5 bases and the V segment lost 4 bases, leaving 5 bases of the junction unmatched. CDR1 and CDR2 from the germline V gene are SGHTA and FQGTGA. The CDR3 runs to 14 residues.